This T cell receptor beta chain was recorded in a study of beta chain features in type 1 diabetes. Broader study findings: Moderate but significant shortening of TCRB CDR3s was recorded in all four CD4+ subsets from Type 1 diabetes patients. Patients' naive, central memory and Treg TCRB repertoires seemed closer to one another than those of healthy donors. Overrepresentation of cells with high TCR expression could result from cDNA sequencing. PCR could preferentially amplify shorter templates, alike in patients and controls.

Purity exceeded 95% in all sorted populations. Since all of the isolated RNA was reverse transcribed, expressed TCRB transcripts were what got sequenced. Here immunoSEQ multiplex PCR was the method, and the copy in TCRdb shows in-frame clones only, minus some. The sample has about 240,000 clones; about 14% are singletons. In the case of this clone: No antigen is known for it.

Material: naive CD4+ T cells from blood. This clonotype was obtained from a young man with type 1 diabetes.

CDR3 sequence: CASSRDSPVSGGYTF. For the CDR3, the DNA is TGTGCCAGCAGTCGGGACAGCCCCGTATCGGGTGGCTACACCTTC. The V and J genes are TRBV6-5 and TRBJ1-2; 7 bases match TRBD1. Losses at the gene ends were 5 bases for V and 7 bases for J; bases not matched to a gene: 13. Germline assignment: CDR1 MNHEY and CDR2 SVGAGI. The CDR3 runs to 15 residues.